This T cell receptor beta chain was captured by sequencing in a study of blood T cell repertoires in COVID-19. Participants were aged 18 to 89 years from about two dozen US areas. Original handling: Amplifying reference gene primers gave estimates of nucleated cell counts. TCRdb keeps only in-frame clones here, not all; method: immunoSEQ multiplex PCR. The DNA was the basis for D and trimming; V, J and clone size are from that table. Here the sample spans more than 200,000 clones, over 75% being singletons. This clone was found once. This receptor was identified in a man aged 30 to 39 in a cohort exposed to, infected with or recovered from COVID-19 (not recorded which). Sequences were obtained from PBMCs or T cells enriched from blood (not recorded which).

Here the CDR3 DNA reads TGCGCCAGCAGTGGTCGGCAGGGAGGAACTGGGGCCAACGTCCTGACTTTC. Translating it yields CASSGRQGGTGANVLTF. The rearrangement joins TRBV10-2 to TRBJ2-6, with TRBD2 as a possible D gene (6 bases). CDR1 and CDR2 (germline): WSHSY, SAAADI. This CDR3 contains 17 residues. V was shortened by 4 bases and J by 2 bases, with 15 bases between the two germline ends.